Detailed here is one T cell receptor (beta chain). TCRdb's table, derived via immunoSEQ multiplex PCR, lists solely in-frame clones and lacks some. Found here are 99,000 or so clones, around 94% of them singletons; the top ten hold more than 0.15%. These data belong to a study of OX40 agonist ivuxolimab in advanced cancers. This CDR3 region has 16 residues. The V gene's germline CDR1 is MGHRA and CDR2 YSYEKL. V was clipped by 1 base and J by 2 bases, with 12 bases between them. This clonotype was sampled from an adult with an advanced solid tumor such as melanoma, head and neck, liver or kidney cancer. The chain links TRBV4-1 to TRBJ1-5; D gene uncertain. Sample: CD4+ or CD8+ T cells sorted from blood, taken in a trial of the OX40 agonist ivuxolimab. CDR3 loop: CASSQAGRVGNQPQHF. CDR3 DNA sequence: TGCGCCAGCAGCCAAGCTGGTAGGGTTGGCAATCAGCCCCAGCATTTT.